This T cell receptor (beta chain) was retrieved from a study of shared clonotypes between healthy human individuals. Looked up from germline, CDR1 is SQVTM and CDR2 is ANQGSEA. This CDR3 has 14 residues. The table came from immunoSEQ multiplex PCR; TCRdb's copy has only in-frame clones and leaves some out. The data show 1 million to 1.2 million clones, approximately 80% seen once. Sequencing was done on a sample of memory CD4+ T cells from PBMCs. Subset in this sample: CD45RA-negative fraction. The rearrangement uses TRBV29-1 and TRBJ2-5; TRBD2 matches at 10 bases. Near its end, the DNA agrees better with TRBJ2-7, so the J call may be wrong. The source of this sequence is a man younger than 30 in good health. Some clones in this sample may be carry-over from other donors' samples. This chain's CDR3 is CSVALLAGIYEQYF. The DNA of the CDR3 is TGCAGCGTTGCTCTACTAGCGGGGATCTACGAGCAGTACTTC.